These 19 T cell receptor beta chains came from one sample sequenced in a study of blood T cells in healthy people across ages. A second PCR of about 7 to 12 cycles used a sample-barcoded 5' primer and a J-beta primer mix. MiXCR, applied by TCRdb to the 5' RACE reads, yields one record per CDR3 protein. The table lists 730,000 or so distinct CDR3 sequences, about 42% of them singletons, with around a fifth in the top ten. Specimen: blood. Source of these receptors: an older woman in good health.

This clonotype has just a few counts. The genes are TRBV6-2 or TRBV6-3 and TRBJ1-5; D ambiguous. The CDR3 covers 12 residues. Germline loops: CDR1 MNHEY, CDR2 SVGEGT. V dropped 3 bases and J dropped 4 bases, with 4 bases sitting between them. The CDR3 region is CASSYGNQPQHF. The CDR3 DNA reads TGTGCCAGCAGTTATGGAAATCAGCCCCAGCATTTT.

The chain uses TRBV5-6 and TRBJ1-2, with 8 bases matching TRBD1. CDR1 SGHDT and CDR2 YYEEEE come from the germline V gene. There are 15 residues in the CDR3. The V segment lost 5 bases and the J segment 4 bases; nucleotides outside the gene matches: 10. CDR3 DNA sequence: TGTGCCAGCAGGTCACCGGGACAGGCCCTCTATGGCTACACCTTC. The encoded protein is CASRSPGQALYGYTF.

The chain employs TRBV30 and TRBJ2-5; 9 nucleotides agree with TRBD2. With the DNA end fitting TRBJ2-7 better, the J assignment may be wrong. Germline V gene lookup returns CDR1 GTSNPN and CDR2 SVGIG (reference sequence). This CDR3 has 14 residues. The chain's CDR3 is CAWSRRGGQYEQYF. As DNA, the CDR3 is TGTGCCTGGAGCCGGCGGGGGGGCCAGTACGAGCAGTACTTC.

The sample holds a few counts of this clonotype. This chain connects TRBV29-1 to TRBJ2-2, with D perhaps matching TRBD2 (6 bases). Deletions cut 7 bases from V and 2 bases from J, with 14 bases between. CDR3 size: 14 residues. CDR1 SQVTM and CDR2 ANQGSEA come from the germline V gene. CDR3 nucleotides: TGCAGCGGACGCGGACTACTCAACACCGGGGAGCTGTTTTTT. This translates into CSGRGLLNTGELFF.

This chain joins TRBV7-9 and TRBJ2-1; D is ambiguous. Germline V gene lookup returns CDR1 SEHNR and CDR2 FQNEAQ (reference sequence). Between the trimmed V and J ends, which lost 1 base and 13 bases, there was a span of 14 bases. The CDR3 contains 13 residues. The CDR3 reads CASSLGTGETQFF. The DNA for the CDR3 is TGTGCCAGCAGCTTAGGGACCGGAGAGACCCAGTTCTTC.

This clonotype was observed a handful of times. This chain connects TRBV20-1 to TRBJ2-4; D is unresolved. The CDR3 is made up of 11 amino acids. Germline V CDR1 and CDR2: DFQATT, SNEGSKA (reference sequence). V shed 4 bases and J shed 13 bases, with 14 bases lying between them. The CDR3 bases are TGCAGTGCTATAAATGGGTTAGAGCAGTACTTC. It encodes CSAINGLEQYF.

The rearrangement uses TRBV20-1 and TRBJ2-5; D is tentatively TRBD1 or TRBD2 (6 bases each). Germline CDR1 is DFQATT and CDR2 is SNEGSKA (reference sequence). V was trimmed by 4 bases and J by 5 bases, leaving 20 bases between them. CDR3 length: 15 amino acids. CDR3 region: CSAIPWGASRETQYF. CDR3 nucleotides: TGCAGTGCTATCCCTTGGGGGGCTTCGCGGGAGACCCAGTACTTC.

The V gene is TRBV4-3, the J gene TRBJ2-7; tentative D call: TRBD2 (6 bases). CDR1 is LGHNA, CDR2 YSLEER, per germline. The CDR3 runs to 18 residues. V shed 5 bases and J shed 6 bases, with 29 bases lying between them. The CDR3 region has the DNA TGCGCCAGCAGCGAAAGTAGTGTAACTAGCAAGGGTCGCTCCGAGCAGTACTTC. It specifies CASSESSVTSKGRSEQYF.

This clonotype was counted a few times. CDR3 region: CASSFLDAAGDTQYF. CDR3 nucleotides: TGTGCCAGCAGTTTTTTGGACGCAGCGGGAGATACGCAGTATTTT. The chain employs TRBV6-2 or TRBV6-3 and TRBJ2-3; a weak D match, TRBD2 (6 bases). CDR1 and CDR2 from the germline V gene are MNHEY and SVGEGT. The germline V and J ends were trimmed by 4 bases and 5 bases, with 16 bases remaining between them. There are 15 residues in the CDR3.

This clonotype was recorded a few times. CDR3 sequence reads: CASRRAETQYF. CDR3 coding DNA: TGTGCCAGCAGACGGGCGGAGACCCAGTACTTC. The chain couples TRBV6-2 or TRBV6-3 to TRBJ2-5; D uncertain. Germline values: CDR1 MNHEY, CDR2 SVGEGT. CDR3 length: 11 amino acids. The V end lost 6 bases, the J end lost 5 bases, and 7 bases lay between the germline ends.

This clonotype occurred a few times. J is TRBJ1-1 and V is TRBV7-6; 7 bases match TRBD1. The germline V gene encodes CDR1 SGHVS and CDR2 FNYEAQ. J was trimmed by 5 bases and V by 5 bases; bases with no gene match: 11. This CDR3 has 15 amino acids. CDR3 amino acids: CASSPIGQGGTEAFF. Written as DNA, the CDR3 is TGTGCCAGCAGCCCCATCGGCCAGGGGGGTACTGAAGCTTTCTTT.

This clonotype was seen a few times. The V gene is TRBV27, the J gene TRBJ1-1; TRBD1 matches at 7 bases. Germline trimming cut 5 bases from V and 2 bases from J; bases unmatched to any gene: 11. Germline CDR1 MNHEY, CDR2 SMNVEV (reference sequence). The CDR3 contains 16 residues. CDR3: CASSPSFGTANTEAFF. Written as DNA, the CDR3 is TGTGCCAGCAGTCCCTCCTTCGGGACAGCCAACACTGAAGCTTTCTTT.

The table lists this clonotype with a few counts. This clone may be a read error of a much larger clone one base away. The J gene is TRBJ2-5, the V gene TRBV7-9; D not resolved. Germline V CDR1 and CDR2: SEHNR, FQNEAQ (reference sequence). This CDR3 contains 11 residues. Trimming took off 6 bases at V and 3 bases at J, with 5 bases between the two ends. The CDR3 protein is CASRREETQYF. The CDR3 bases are TGTGCCAGCAGGCGAGAAGAGACCCAGTACTTC.

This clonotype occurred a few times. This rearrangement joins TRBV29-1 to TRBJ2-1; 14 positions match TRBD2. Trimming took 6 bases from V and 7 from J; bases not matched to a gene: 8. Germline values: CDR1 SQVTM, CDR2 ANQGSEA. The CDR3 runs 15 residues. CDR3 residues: CSVPKTSGRGNEQFF. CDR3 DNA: TGCAGCGTCCCAAAGACTAGCGGGAGGGGAAATGAGCAGTTCTTC.

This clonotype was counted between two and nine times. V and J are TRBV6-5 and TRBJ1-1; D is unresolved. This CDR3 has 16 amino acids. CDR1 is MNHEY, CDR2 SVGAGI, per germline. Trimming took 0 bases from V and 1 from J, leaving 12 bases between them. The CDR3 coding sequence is TGTGCCAGCAGTTACTCGAACCCCCAGAAGAACACTGAAGCTTTCTTT. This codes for CASSYSNPQKNTEAFF.

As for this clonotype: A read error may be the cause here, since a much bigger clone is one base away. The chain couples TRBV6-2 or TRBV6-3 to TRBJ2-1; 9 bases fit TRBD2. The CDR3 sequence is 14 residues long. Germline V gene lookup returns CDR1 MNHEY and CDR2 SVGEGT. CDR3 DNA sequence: TGTGCCGGCAGCCTCCTAGCGGGAAGGAATGAGCAGTTCTTC. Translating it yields CAGSLLAGRNEQFF.

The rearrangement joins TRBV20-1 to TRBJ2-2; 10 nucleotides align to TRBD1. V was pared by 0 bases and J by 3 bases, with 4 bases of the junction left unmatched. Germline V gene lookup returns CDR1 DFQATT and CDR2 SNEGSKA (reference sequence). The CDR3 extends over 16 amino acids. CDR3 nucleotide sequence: TGCAGTGCTAGAGATGCCGGGACAGGGGACACCGGGGAGCTGTTTTTT. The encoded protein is CSARDAGTGDTGELFF.

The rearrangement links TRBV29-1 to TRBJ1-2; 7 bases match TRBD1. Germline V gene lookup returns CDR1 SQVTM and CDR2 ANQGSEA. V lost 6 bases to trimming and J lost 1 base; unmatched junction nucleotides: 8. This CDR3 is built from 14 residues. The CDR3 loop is CSVVNWDSNYGYTF. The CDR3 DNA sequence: TGCAGCGTCGTAAATTGGGACAGTAACTATGGCTACACCTTC.

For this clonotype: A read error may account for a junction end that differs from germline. CDR3 loop: CASGLGTGGTYEQYF. Here the CDR3 DNA reads TGTGCCAGCGGCTTGGGGACAGGGGGTACCTACGAGCAGTACTTC. The chain uses TRBV7-2 and TRBJ2-7, with 11 bases identical to TRBD1. Germline CDR1 is SGHTA and CDR2 is FQGNSA. The CDR3 extends over 15 amino acids. The full variable domain, in which reference TRBV7-2 and TRBJ2-7 provide the parts outside the CDR3, is GAGVSQSPSNKVTEKGKDVELRCDPISGHTALYWYRQSLGQGLEFLIYFQGNSAPDKSGLPSDRFSAERTGGSVSTLTIQRTQQEDSAVYLCASGLGTGGTYEQYFGPGTRLTVT.